The 31 T cell receptor beta chains reported below all come from one sample, sequenced in a study of T-cell reconstitution after alpha-beta-depleted transplantation in children. Unique molecular identifiers were incorporated during preparation of the TCRbeta library. TCRdb fed the PCR reads into MiXCR, producing one record per CDR3 protein. The table shows hundreds of thousands of distinct CDR3 sequences, with roughly 15% occurring only once. Sequenced here: PBMCs, mostly from graft donor cells, sampled 360 days after TCRalphabeta/CD19-depleted stem cell transplant. The receptors come from a male patient between 5 and 17 years old who had a stem cell transplant for acute lymphoblastic leukemia, so the T cells may come from the graft donor.

Worth noting for this clonotype: Mismatch with germline at one junction end may stem from a read error. The chain links TRBV5-1 to TRBJ2-3, with D possibly matching TRBD2 (5 bases). The CDR3 runs to 16 residues. Looked up from germline, CDR1 is SGHRS and CDR2 is YFSETQ. CDR3 in DNA: TGTGCCAGCAGCTTCCTTGCGGGTGGAAGCACAGATACGCAGTATTTT. Its translation is CASSFLAGGSTDTQYF.

The chain joins TRBV12-3 or TRBV12-4 to TRBJ2-5; 7 positions match TRBD2. The CDR3 runs to 15 residues. The J segment lost 2 bases and the V segment lost 2 bases, leaving 5 bases of the junction unmatched. The CDR3 loop is CASSLMAGVQETQYF. CDR3 DNA: TGTGCCAGCAGTTTAATGGCGGGAGTGCAAGAGACCCAGTACTTC.

The V gene is TRBV20-1, the J gene TRBJ1-5; perhaps TRBD1 as D (6 bases). V gave up 3 bases and J gave up 3 bases, with 9 bases separating them. The CDR3 has 13 amino acids. CDR1 and CDR2 (germline): DFQATT, SNEGSKA (reference sequence). CDR3 in amino acids: CSASQGFNQPQHF. In DNA, the CDR3 is TGCAGTGCTAGTCAGGGGTTCAATCAGCCCCAGCATTTT.

V is TRBV18 and J is TRBJ2-7; D is unresolved. Germline CDR1 reads KGHSH; CDR2 reads LQKENI. Trimming cost V 2 bases and J 3 bases, with 17 bases left between them. The CDR3 spans 16 residues. As DNA, the CDR3 is TGTGCCAGCTCACCATTCGTGTCCAGAGCCCTCTACGAGCAGTACTTC. Translating gives CASSPFVSRALYEQYF.

Regarding this clonotype: This may stem from a read error, because a much larger clone lies one nucleotide away. The rearrangement joins TRBV5-1 to TRBJ1-1; D unresolved. The germline gives CDR1 SGHRS, CDR2 YFSETQ. The CDR3 runs 15 residues. The CDR3 protein is CASSLIEVGNTQAFF. The CDR3 coding sequence is TGCGCCAGCAGCTTGATAGAAGTCGGGAACACTCAAGCTTTCTTT.

This clonotype showed up just a few times. This chain uses TRBV6-5 with TRBJ1-2, with 8 bases identical to TRBD1. The CDR3 consists of 16 residues. Looked up from germline, CDR1 is MNHEY and CDR2 is SVGAGI. After removal of 4 bases from V and 3 bases from J, the junction contained 10 bases not matched to a gene. The CDR3 region has the DNA TGTGCCAGCAGTTTTGCCCTCAGGGGGCTTCACTATGGCTACACCTTC. It codes for CASSFALRGLHYGYTF.

This clonotype has only one observation. The chain has TRBV6-5 and TRBJ2-7, with D possibly matching TRBD2 (5 bases). Looked up from germline, CDR1 is MNHEY and CDR2 is SVGAGI. The CDR3 is made up of 14 amino acids. The V end was cut by 4 bases, the J end by 2 bases, with 12 bases between. CDR3: CASSLAGFAYEQYF. CDR3 nucleotide sequence: TGTGCCAGCAGTTTGGCGGGTTTCGCCTACGAGCAGTACTTC.

V is TRBV12-3 or TRBV12-4 and J is TRBJ1-6, with TRBD1 as a possible D gene (6 bases). V was pared by 7 bases and J by 6 bases, with 13 bases between. This CDR3 has 14 amino acids. CDR3 residues: CASTRDTGNSPLHF. CDR3 coding DNA: TGTGCCAGCACCAGGGACACGGGTAATTCACCCCTCCACTTT.

This clonotype was detected a few times. This rearrangement joins TRBV15 to TRBJ2-7, with D possibly matching TRBD1 (6 bases). Germline V CDR1 and CDR2: LNHNV, YYDKDF (reference sequence). V lost 0 bases and J lost 6, with 18 bases in between. This CDR3 is built from 16 residues. The CDR3, as DNA: TGTGCCACCAGCAGAGATAACAGGGTCCCGAACGGCGAGCAGTACTTC. Protein sequence: CATSRDNRVPNGEQYF. The variable domain in full, completed from reference TRBV15 and TRBJ2-7, reads DAMVIQNPRYQVTQFGKPVTLSCSQTLNHNVMYWYQQKSSQAPKLLFHYYDKDFNNEADTPDNFQSRRPNTSFCFLDIRSPGLGDTAMYLCATSRDNRVPNGEQYFGPGTRLTVT.

This clonotype was detected ten times or more. The chain links TRBV10-3 to TRBJ2-7; 13 bases map to TRBD2. After removal of 4 bases from V and 5 bases from J, the junction contained 11 bases not matched to a gene. Germline CDR1 ENHRY, CDR2 SYGVKD. The CDR3 spans 17 residues. Written as DNA, the CDR3 is TGTGCCATCAGTGGCTGGACTAGCGGGAGTATGAGGCACGAGCAGTACTTC. This encodes CAISGWTSGSMRHEQYF.

V gene TRBV6-5 combines with J gene TRBJ2-2; D is uncertain. The CDR3 has 15 residues. V lost 2 bases and J lost 2, with 9 bases in between. CDR1 and CDR2 from the germline V gene are MNHEY and SVGAGI. The DNA for the CDR3 is TGTGCCAGCAGTTACCGGACCGAAAACACCGGGGAGCTGTTTTTT. As protein: CASSYRTENTGELFF.

This clonotype was picked up a small number of times. V usage is TRBV20-1 and J usage is TRBJ1-2, with D possibly TRBD1 on 5 matching bases. This CDR3 has 11 amino acids. Trimming left V 2 bases short and J 7 bases short, with 8 bases between. Per germline, CDR1 DFQATT and CDR2 SNEGSKA (reference sequence). CDR3 sequence reads: CSARRGSGYTF. The CDR3 DNA follows: TGCAGTGCTAGAAGGGGTTCTGGCTACACCTTC.

The gene calls are TRBV6-1 and TRBJ1-2; 11 nucleotides align to TRBD1. The V and J ends lost 7 bases and 4 bases, in that order; junction bases with no gene match: 5. The CDR3 spans 14 residues. Per the germline V gene, CDR1 is MNHNS and CDR2 is SASEGT. CDR3 DNA: TGTGCCAGCATTCGGACAGGGGGCATCTATGGCTACACCTTC. Protein: CASIRTGGIYGYTF.

This clonotype was seen repeatedly, ten times or more. This chain uses TRBV11-2 with TRBJ1-1; D is perhaps TRBD1 (5 bases). This CDR3 is 16 amino acids long. V lost 2 bases, J lost 6 bases, and 19 bases lay in between. The germline V gene encodes CDR1 SGHAT and CDR2 FQNNGV. The CDR3 coding sequence is TGTGCCAGCAGCTTATGGGGTAACTGGCGGGGCCCTGAAGCTTTCTTT. Protein sequence: CASSLWGNWRGPEAFF.

The rearrangement joins TRBV20-1 to TRBJ2-7; 15 bases map to TRBD2. The CDR3 runs to 15 residues. The J segment lost 6 bases and the V segment lost 3 bases, leaving 6 bases of the junction unmatched. The V gene's germline CDR1 is DFQATT and CDR2 SNEGSKA (reference sequence). The CDR3 DNA is TGCAGTGCTAGGTCGGGACTAGCGGGAGGCGTCGAGCAGTACTTC. Translated, it gives CSARSGLAGGVEQYF.

This clonotype was detected a few times. The chain joins TRBV7-8 to TRBJ1-3; D not resolved. This CDR3 region has 16 residues. The ends were cut back, 2 bases at V and 0 bases at J, with 11 bases in the middle. Germline values: CDR1 SGHVS, CDR2 FQNEAQ. The CDR3 loop is CASSLRFQSSGNTIYF. The CDR3 region has the DNA TGTGCCAGCAGCTTAAGGTTCCAGAGCTCTGGAAACACCATATATTTT.

At least ten counts were recorded for this clonotype. The chain carries TRBV24-1 and TRBJ2-1; D is possibly TRBD2 (5 bases). This CDR3 is 16 amino acids long. V was pared by 5 bases and J by 2 bases, with 15 bases between. Looked up from germline, CDR1 is KGHDR and CDR2 is SFDVKD. CDR3 residues: CATSASGFSAYNEQFF. Written as DNA, the CDR3 is TGTGCCACCAGTGCCTCGGGGTTTTCGGCCTACAATGAGCAGTTCTTC.

The chain has TRBV10-3 and TRBJ2-3, with 14 bases aligning to TRBD2. CDR1 is ENHRY, CDR2 SYGVKD, per germline. The CDR3 consists of 14 residues. V was pared by 6 bases and J by 6 bases, with 2 bases of the junction left unmatched. For the CDR3, the DNA is TGTGCCATCAGGGGGACTAGCGGGAGCGATACGCAGTATTTT. The encoded protein is CAIRGTSGSDTQYF.

In this sample, this clonotype turned up many times. This rearrangement joins TRBV7-9 to TRBJ2-5; 8 nucleotides agree with TRBD1. Germline assignment: CDR1 SEHNR and CDR2 FQNEAQ (reference sequence). The CDR3 loop spans 13 amino acids. Trimming at V came to 3 bases and at J to 5 bases, leaving 2 bases not matched to a gene. The CDR3 loop reads CASSLDRAETQYF. As DNA, the CDR3 is TGTGCCAGCAGCTTGGACAGGGCTGAGACCCAGTACTTC.

J is TRBJ1-5 and V is TRBV29-1; D remains ambiguous. From germline, CDR1 is SQVTM and CDR2 ANQGSEA. This CDR3 is 12 amino acids long. The V gene lost 4 bases and the J gene lost 0 bases, with 4 bases spanning the gap. The CDR3, as DNA: TGCAGCGTTGGGTTTAGCAATCAGCCCCAGCATTTT. Amino acids: CSVGFSNQPQHF. The whole variable domain, remainder taken from reference TRBV29-1 and TRBJ1-5, is SAVISQKPSRDICQRGTSLTIQCQVDSQVTMMFWYRQQPGQSLTLIATANQGSEATYESGFVIDKFPISRPNLTFSTLTVSNMSPEDSSIYLCSVGFSNQPQHFGDGTRLSIL.

This clonotype was found once. The chain recombines TRBV29-1 with TRBJ1-2, with 9 bases aligning to TRBD1. The CDR3 is made up of 12 amino acids. The germline V gene encodes CDR1 SQVTM and CDR2 ANQGSEA. Germline trimming cut 1 base from V and 8 bases from J; bases unmatched to any gene: 2. The CDR3: CSVEGTGVGYTF. The CDR3 coding sequence is TGCAGCGTTGAAGGGACAGGGGTCGGCTACACCTTC.

This clonotype was counted only a few times. This chain uses TRBV5-1 with TRBJ2-7; no reliable D call. The CDR3 runs 16 residues. The V gene lost 4 bases and the J gene lost 7 bases, with 24 bases spanning the gap. Germline assignment: CDR1 SGHRS and CDR2 YFSETQ. The CDR3 DNA reads TGCGCCAGCAGCATTCAAAAACCGGGCCCCCCCAGGGAGCAGTACTTC. This translates into CASSIQKPGPPREQYF.

The gene calls are TRBV2 and TRBJ2-2, with 10 bases matching TRBD2. This CDR3 contains 14 residues. V was clipped by 10 bases and J by 3 bases; unmatched bases: 5. Germline assignment: CDR1 SNHLY and CDR2 FYNNEI. CDR3 amino acids: CATRLAGYTGELFF. CDR3 nucleotide sequence: TGTGCCACCCGACTAGCGGGTTACACCGGGGAGCTGTTTTTT. The full variable domain, completed using reference TRBV2 and TRBJ2-2, is EPEVTQTPSHQVTQMGQEVILRCVPISNHLYFYWYRQILGQKVEFLVSFYNNEISEKSEIFDDQFSVERPDGSNFTLKIRSTKLEDSAMYFCATRLAGYTGELFFGEGSRLTVL.

This chain links TRBV6-2 or TRBV6-3 with TRBJ2-7; a possible D gene is TRBD1 (6 bases). Germline V gene lookup returns CDR1 MNHEY and CDR2 SVGEGT. V lost 0 bases and J lost 0, with 15 bases in between. The CDR3 contains 17 residues. The CDR3 sequence is CASSYSTGSASSYEQYF. The CDR3, as DNA: TGTGCCAGCAGTTACTCGACAGGTTCCGCGTCCTCCTACGAGCAGTACTTC.

In this sample, this clonotype turned up many times. The V and J genes are TRBV7-3 and TRBJ2-1; no firm D call. V was shortened by 0 bases and J by 4 bases, with 7 bases between the two germline ends. CDR1 and CDR2 from the germline V gene are SGHTA and FQGTGA. The CDR3 covers 14 residues. The CDR3 bases are TGTGCCAGCAGCTTAACCCCGGATTACAATGAGCAGTTCTTC. Its protein product is CASSLTPDYNEQFF.

A note on this clonotype: This may be a read error, as it is one base from a much larger clone. This CDR3 reads CASSLEGGDTEAFF. CDR3 DNA: TGCGCCAGCAGCTTGGAGGGGGGGGACACTGAAGCTTTCTTT. The chain joins TRBV5-1 to TRBJ1-1; tentative D call: TRBD1 (6 bases). V lost 0 bases to trimming and J lost 3 bases, with 9 bases between them. The CDR3 is made up of 14 amino acids. From germline, CDR1 is SGHRS and CDR2 YFSETQ.

There are a few counts of this clonotype. CDR3 amino acids: CASSLKRELEQFF. The CDR3 bases are TGTGCCAGCAGCTTAAAGCGGGAGTTGGAGCAGTTCTTC. This rearrangement joins TRBV7-3 to TRBJ2-1; 8 nucleotides agree with TRBD2. Looked up from germline, CDR1 is SGHTA and CDR2 is FQGTGA. Trimming cost V 1 base and J 10 bases; bases outside gene matches: 3. The CDR3 is 13 residues long.

The chain joins TRBV30 to TRBJ1-1; no clear D. The CDR3 is 14 residues long. V was cut by 2 bases and J by 4 bases, with 14 bases left in between. Germline V gene data show CDR1 as GTSNPN and CDR2 as SVGIG (reference sequence). In nucleotides, the CDR3 is TGTGCCTGGAGTTTGGGAAGGGTGAGCACTGAAGCTTTCTTT. Residues: CAWSLGRVSTEAFF.

This clonotype has just one count. The CDR3 sequence: CATSRGALYEQYF. The CDR3 coding sequence is TGTGCCACCAGCAGGGGGGCCCTCTACGAGCAGTACTTC. The chain links TRBV15 to TRBJ2-7; D may be TRBD1 (6 bases). Per the germline V gene, CDR1 is LNHNV and CDR2 is YYDKDF (reference sequence). The CDR3 runs 13 residues. V lost 3 bases and J lost 3, with 9 bases in between.

The rearrangement links TRBV5-5 to TRBJ2-2; the match to TRBD1 covers 7 bases. This CDR3 has 18 residues. CDR1 and CDR2 (germline): SGHKS, YYEKEE (reference sequence). V trimming: 0 bases; J trimming: 0 bases; junction bases outside the gene matches: 8. The CDR3 loop is CASSLVGQAVSNTGELFF. The CDR3 bases are TGTGCCAGCAGCTTGGTCGGACAGGCTGTCTCGAACACCGGGGAGCTGTTTTTT.

This clonotype was detected a few times. V usage is TRBV7-9 and J usage is TRBJ2-2; TRBD2 is a possible D gene (6 bases). Trimming cost V 11 bases and J 4 bases, with 20 bases left between them. Germline-derived CDR1 and CDR2 are SEHNR and FQNEAQ (reference sequence). The CDR3 has 15 residues. The CDR3 DNA sequence: TGTGCCCCGACTGCGGGAACCCCGGCCACCGGGGAGCTGTTTTTT. It is translated as CAPTAGTPATGELFF.